What follows describes a single T cell receptor (beta chain). Its antigen is unknown. TCRdb's table, derived via immunoSEQ multiplex PCR, lists solely in-frame clones and lacks some. Counted here are 40,000 to 55,000 clones, roughly 74% occurring once; the ten biggest clones make up roughly 8.7%. This specimen comes from a study of vaccination effects on CD4 cells after COVID-19. Study results and caveats: Marked clonal contraction of both clone types appeared late after vaccination.

Following culture for nine to ten days, CD4+ T cells were isolated. Sequencing used CD4+ T cells from PBMCs cultured without peptide, obtained before COVID-19 vaccination. The receptor's source is a human donor who had a prior SARS-CoV-2 infection.

The CDR3 DNA reads as TGTGCCAGCAGCTTCCTAGCGGGGTCCTACAATGAGCAGTTCTTC. Protein product: CASSFLAGSYNEQFF. This chain links TRBV7-9 with TRBJ2-1, with 9 bases lining up with TRBD2. V trimming: 3 bases; J trimming: 1 base; junction bases outside the gene matches: 1. Germline CDR1 and CDR2: SEHNR and FQNEAQ (reference sequence). This CDR3 region has 15 residues. Together with reference TRBV7-9 and TRBJ2-1, the CDR3 gives the full variable domain: DTGVSQNPRHKITKRGQNVTFRCDPISEHNRLYWYRQTLGQGPEFLTYFQNEAQLEKSRLLSDRFSAERPKGSFSTLEIQRTEQGDSAMYLCASSFLAGSYNEQFFGPGTRLTVL.